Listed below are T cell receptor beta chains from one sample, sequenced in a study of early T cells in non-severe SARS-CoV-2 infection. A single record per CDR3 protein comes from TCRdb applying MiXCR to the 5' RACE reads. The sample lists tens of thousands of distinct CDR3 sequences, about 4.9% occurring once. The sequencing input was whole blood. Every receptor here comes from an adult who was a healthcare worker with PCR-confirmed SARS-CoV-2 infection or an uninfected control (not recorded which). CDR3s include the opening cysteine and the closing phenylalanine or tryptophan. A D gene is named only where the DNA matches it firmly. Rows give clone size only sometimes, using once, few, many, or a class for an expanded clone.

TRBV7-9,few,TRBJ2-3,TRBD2,TGTGCCAGCAGCTCCACTAGCGGGGTAACTGATACGCAGTATTTT,CASSSTSGVTDTQYF
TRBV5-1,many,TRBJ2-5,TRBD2,TGCGCCAGCAGCTCAGACGGGACTAGCGGGAGTTTGAAGACCCAGTACTTC,CASSSDGTSGSLKTQYF
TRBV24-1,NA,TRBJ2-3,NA,TGTGCCACCAGTGATCCAGTTGTAGAAACGCAGTATTTT,CATSDPVVETQYF
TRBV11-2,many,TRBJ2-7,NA,TGTGCCAGCAGCTTAAGTACGCTGGGAGCCTACGAGCAGTACTTC,CASSLSTLGAYEQYF
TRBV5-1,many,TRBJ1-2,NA,TGCGCCAGCAGCTTATTCCAAGGTCGGGGGGCTGATGGCTACACCTTC,CASSLFQGRGADGYTF
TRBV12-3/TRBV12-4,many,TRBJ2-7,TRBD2,TGTGCCAGCAGTCCCCGGACTAGCGGGGCCCCCTACGAGCAGTACTTC,CASSPRTSGAPYEQYF
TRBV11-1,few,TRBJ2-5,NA,TGTGCCAGAGGGGGTAGCTCCAAGACCCAGTACTTC,CARGGSSKTQYF
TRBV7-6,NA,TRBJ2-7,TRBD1,TGTGCCAGCAGCTTAGTGGGCAGGGGGATGAGCGAGCAGTACTTC,CASSLVGRGMSEQYF
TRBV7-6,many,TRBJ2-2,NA,TGTGCCAGCAGCCTGAGCGGTATTAACACCGGGGAGCTGTTTTTT,CASSLSGINTGELFF
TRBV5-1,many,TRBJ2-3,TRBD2,TGCGCCAGCAGCTTGTCACTAGCGGGAGGGCGAGGCACAGATACGCAGTATTTT,CASSLSLAGGRGTDTQYF
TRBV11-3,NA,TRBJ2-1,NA,TGTGCCAGCAGCTTTTCTTCCGGGGCCCAATCCTACAATGAGCAGTTCTTC,CASSFSSGAQSYNEQFF
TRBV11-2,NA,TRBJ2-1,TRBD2,TGTGCCAGCAGTTCCACCGGGACTATATGGAGTGAGCAGTTCTTC,CASSSTGTIWSEQFF
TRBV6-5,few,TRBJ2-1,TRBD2,TGTGCCAGCAGATCGGGACTAGCGGGAGGACTGGGGTACAATGAGCAGTTCTTC,CASRSGLAGGLGYNEQFF
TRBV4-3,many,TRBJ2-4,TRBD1,TGCGCCAGCAGGACTTCTCGGGACAGGGGGGCCAAAAACATTCAGTACTTC,CASRTSRDRGAKNIQYF
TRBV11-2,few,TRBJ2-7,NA,TGTGCCAGCAGCTTAGCGCCCCAATTATACGAGCAGTACTTC,CASSLAPQLYEQYF
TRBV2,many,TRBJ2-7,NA,TGTGCCAGCAGTGAAGGGGCTCGGGATGACTACGAGCAGTACTTC,CASSEGARDDYEQYF
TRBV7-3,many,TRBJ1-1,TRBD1,TGTGCCAGCAGCCCCAGAGACAGGGCTGAAGCTTTCTTT,CASSPRDRAEAFF
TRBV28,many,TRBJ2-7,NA,TGTGCCAGCAGTTTATCCAGCTCCTACGAGCAGTACTTC,CASSLSSSYEQYF
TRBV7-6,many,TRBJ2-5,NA,TGTGCCAGCAGCTTAAAAGCTCAAGAGACCCAGTACTTC,CASSLKAQETQYF
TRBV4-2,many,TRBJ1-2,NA,TGTGCCAGCAGCCAATTAACAGGGTCAAGTAACTATGGCTACACCTTC,CASSQLTGSSNYGYTF
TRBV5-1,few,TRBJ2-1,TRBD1,TGCGCCAGCAGCTTTCGAGGGGGCAAGGATGAGCAGTTCTTC,CASSFRGGKDEQFF
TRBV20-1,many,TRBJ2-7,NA,TGCAGTGCCCGACGGGGCTACGAGCAGTACTTC,CSARRGYEQYF
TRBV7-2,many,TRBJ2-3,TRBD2,TGTGCCAGCAGCTCGGGACTAGCGGGGGGGGCCCCCACAGATACGCAGTATTTT,CASSSGLAGGAPTDTQYF
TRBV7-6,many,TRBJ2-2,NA,TGTGCCAGCAGCCCCAGGGGCTCTTGGGAGCTGTTTTTT,CASSPRGSWELFF
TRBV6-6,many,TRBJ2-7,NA,TGTGCCAGCGGGAGGAGGTACTACGAGCAGTACTTC,CASGRRYYEQYF
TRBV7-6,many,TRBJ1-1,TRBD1,TGTGCCAGCAGCTCTGCTGGACAGGGGAGATCTGAAGCTTTCTTT,CASSSAGQGRSEAFF
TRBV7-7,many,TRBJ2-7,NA,TGTGCTAGCAGCTTTCAAATGGGTTACGAGCAGTACTTC,CASSFQMGYEQYF
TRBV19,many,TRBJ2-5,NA,TGTGCCAGTAGTATAGATCCGAACAGGAGGGAGACCCAGTACTTC,CASSIDPNRRETQYF
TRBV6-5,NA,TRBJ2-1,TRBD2,TGTGCCAGCAGGGGACTAGCGGAGGGGGGTGAGCAGTTCTTC,CASRGLAEGGEQFF
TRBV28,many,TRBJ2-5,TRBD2,TGTGCCAGCATTCAAAGCGGGGGGGAGACCCAGTACTTC,CASIQSGGETQYF
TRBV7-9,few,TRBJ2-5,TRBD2,TGTGCCAGCGGAGCGGGGGGGCCTTTAGAGACCCAGTACTTC,CASGAGGPLETQYF
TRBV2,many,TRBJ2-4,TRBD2,TGTGCCAGCAGCCCGCGGCTAGCGGAAAACATTCAGTACTTC,CASSPRLAENIQYF
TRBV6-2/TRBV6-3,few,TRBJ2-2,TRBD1,TGTGCCAGCAGTTCCTTCCCCCTGACAGGGTGGATTTTCACCGGGGAGCTGTTTTTT,CASSSFPLTGWIFTGELFF
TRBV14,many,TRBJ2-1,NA,TGTGCCAGCAGCCAAGATGAGGCAGGGATTCCCTACAATGAGCAGTTCTTC,CASSQDEAGIPYNEQFF
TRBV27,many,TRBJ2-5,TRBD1,TGTGCCAGCAGTCACCGGGACAGAGGAAGAGAGACCCAGTACTTC,CASSHRDRGRETQYF
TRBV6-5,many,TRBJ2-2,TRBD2,TGTGCCAGCAAAATACTAGCGGTCACCGGGGAGCTGTTTTTT,CASKILAVTGELFF
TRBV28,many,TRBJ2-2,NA,TGTGCCAGTAATTCGCCCCACACCGGGGAGCTGTTTTTT,CASNSPHTGELFF
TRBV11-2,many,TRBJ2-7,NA,TGTGCCAGCAGCCACTACAACGAGCAGTACTTC,CASSHYNEQYF
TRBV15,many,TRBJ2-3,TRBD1,TGTGCCACCAGCAGGGGACAGGGCACAGATACGCAGTATTTT,CATSRGQGTDTQYF
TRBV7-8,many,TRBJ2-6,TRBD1,TGTGCCAGCAGCCCTGCTGCTTGGACAGGCCTCCGCTGGGCCAACGTCCTGACTTTC,CASSPAAWTGLRWANVLTF
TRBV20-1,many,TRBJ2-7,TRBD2,TGCAGTGCGCGGCTCGGGGGGGGCTACGAGCAGTACTTC,CSARLGGGYEQYF
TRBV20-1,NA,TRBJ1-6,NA,TGCAGTGCTACCGCTAGACAGATCAATTCACCCCTCCACTTT,CSATARQINSPLHF
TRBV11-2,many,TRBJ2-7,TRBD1,TGTGCCAGCAGCTTACCCGGGACAGGGACCTACGAGCAGTACTTC,CASSLPGTGTYEQYF
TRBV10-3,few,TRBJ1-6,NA,TGTGCCATCGGTCCCTCGGTCTATAATTCACCCCTCCACTTT,CAIGPSVYNSPLHF
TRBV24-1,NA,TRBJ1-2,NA,TGTGCCACCAGTGATTCCCGAGCCGAGGGGTTTGGTGGCTACACCTTC,CATSDSRAEGFGGYTF
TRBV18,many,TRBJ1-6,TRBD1,TGTGCCAGCTCAAGAGACAGGGACAATTCACCCCTCCACTTT,CASSRDRDNSPLHF
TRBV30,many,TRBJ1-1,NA,TGTGCCTGGATGGGGTCTAGGGGGACTGAAGCTTTCTTT,CAWMGSRGTEAFF